This record concerns one T cell receptor beta chain sequence. Its target is not known. Here immunoSEQ multiplex PCR was the method, and the copy in TCRdb shows in-frame clones only, minus some. The table lists some 90,000 clones, 80% to 90% of them singletons. The entry originates in a study of glioma-infiltrating T cells after dendritic cell vaccination. Indicated time point: after dendritic cell vaccination, including at tumor progression/relapse. The V and J ends lost 5 bases and 6 bases, in that order; junction bases with no gene match: 3. CDR3 size: 13 residues. Germline V gene lookup returns CDR1 MNHEY and CDR2 SVGAGI. Study-level results: Higher pretreatment TIL content predicted longer progression-free time and survival. No direct clonality-survival link was found; a diverse polyclonal response may matter.

Sequencing was performed on blood, taken after dendritic cell vaccination. The sequence came from a human donor with glioblastoma. This chain joins TRBV6-5 and TRBJ2-2, with 7 bases matching TRBD1. The CDR3 bases are TGTGCCAGCAGTGCCACAGGGGCCGGGGAGCTGTTTTTT. This sequence encodes CASSATGAGELFF.